This is a list of T cell receptor beta chains from one sample in a study of CD8 T cells in Susac syndrome. TCRdb fed the immunoSEQ multiplex PCR reads into MiXCR, producing one record per CDR3 protein. This sample yields fewer than 200,000 distinct CDR3 sequences, of which under 95% are seen a single time; around 0.11% belongs to the top ten. The sequencing input was CD4+ T cells from PBMCs. These receptors were taken from a human donor with Susac syndrome. Both conserved end residues are part of each CDR3. D genes are given only for firm matches. For some rows the clone size is stated as once, few or many, or as a class when expanded; others skip it.

d_gene	v_gene	abundance	j_gene	CDR3nt	CDR3aa
TRBD2	TRBV29-1	-	TRBJ2-3	TGCAGCGTGCTGAAGGAGCGGGGTACCACAGATACGCAGTATTTT	CSVLKERGTTDTQYF
-	TRBV3-1	-	TRBJ2-1	TGTGCCAGTCAAGCTACCATATATGAGCAGTTCTTC	CASQATIYEQFF
-	TRBV7-9	-	TRBJ2-7	TGTGCCAGCAGCAGGGACATCGGCGAGCAGTACTTC	CASSRDIGEQYF
-	TRBV29-1	-	TRBJ2-7	TGCAGCGTTGTGCGGCCTCCCCACGAGCAGTACTTC	CSVVRPPHEQYF
-	TRBV6-2/TRBV6-3	-	TRBJ2-3	TGTGCCAGCAGTGGGGTAGACTTACGCACAGATACGCAGTATTTT	CASSGVDLRTDTQYF
-	TRBV21-1	-	TRBJ2-5	TGTGCCAGCAGCGCCCGCCTCACCACAGGGGGTGAACAAGAGACCCAGTACTTC	CASSARLTTGGEQETQYF
TRBD1	TRBV20-1	-	TRBJ1-1	TGCAGTGCTAGAGACCCGCGACAGGGAAACATGAACACTGAAGCTTTCTTT	CSARDPRQGNMNTEAFF
-	TRBV29-1	-	TRBJ2-5	TGCAGCGCGGGACCGCTAGAGACCCAGTACTTC	CSAGPLETQYF
TRBD2	TRBV30	-	TRBJ2-7	TGTGCCTGGACCAGGACCGGGAGGGAGCAGTACTTC	CAWTRTGREQYF
TRBD1	TRBV6-1	few	TRBJ1-1	TGTGCCAGCACCATAGACAGGGGCACTGAAGCTTTCTTT	CASTIDRGTEAFF
-	TRBV4-3	-	TRBJ2-7	TGCGCCAGCAGCCAAGCTCCGGGACTTTCTTATTACGAGCAGTACTTC	CASSQAPGLSYYEQYF
-	TRBV5-1	-	TRBJ2-3	TGCGCCAGCAGCTCCTGGGACGTGGGAGCAGGAGATACGCAGTATTTT	CASSSWDVGAGDTQYF
-	TRBV5-6	-	TRBJ2-3	TGTGCCAGCAGCTTGAGTGGGGCATCAGATACGCAGTATTTT	CASSLSGASDTQYF
TRBD1	TRBV19	once	TRBJ1-2	TGTGCCAGTAGTAGCGTGGACAGGATCTATGGCTACACCTTC	CASSSVDRIYGYTF
-	TRBV29-1	-	TRBJ1-1	TGCAGCGTTGAAGCCAAGGATACTGAAGCTTTCTTT	CSVEAKDTEAFF
TRBD2	TRBV5-1	-	TRBJ2-2	TGCGCCAGCAGCTTGGGGACTAGCCGCACCGGGGAGCTGTTTTTT	CASSLGTSRTGELFF
-	TRBV5-4	few	TRBJ2-3	TGTGCCAGCAGCTTGAAGGCGGGGGCCGATACGCAGTATTTT	CASSLKAGADTQYF
-	TRBV12-3/TRBV12-4	-	TRBJ2-1	TGTGCCAGCAGCTCTGACAGGTCATCCTACAATGAGCAGTTCTTC	CASSSDRSSYNEQFF
TRBD1	TRBV5-6	-	TRBJ1-2	TGTGCCAGCAGCCTGACGAGGGACAGGGAAGGTGGCTACACCTTC	CASSLTRDREGGYTF
-	TRBV12-3/TRBV12-4	-	TRBJ2-5	TGTGCCAGCAGTTTGAGGCAGGGTGGGGGGGAGACCCAGTACTTC	CASSLRQGGGETQYF
TRBD1	TRBV2	-	TRBJ1-2	TGTGCCAGCGCGGGACAGGCTAACTATGGCTACACCTTC	CASAGQANYGYTF
TRBD2	TRBV19	-	TRBJ2-1	TGTGCCAGTAGTATAGGGATTAGCGGGGGTCTCTACAATGAGCAGTTCTTC	CASSIGISGGLYNEQFF
-	TRBV5-6	-	TRBJ2-2	TGTGCCAGCAGCTTGTTTCCCAGGCTCGCCGGGGAGCTGTTTTTT	CASSLFPRLAGELFF
-	TRBV10-3	-	TRBJ1-1	TGTGCCATCAGTGCCGGGGGAAGGAAAATGAACACTGAAGCTTTCTTT	CAISAGGRKMNTEAFF
TRBD2	TRBV3-1	-	TRBJ2-1	TGTGCCAGCAGCCAAGACATCGCGGGGGGGCAAAATGAGCAGTTCTTC	CASSQDIAGGQNEQFF
TRBD1	TRBV12-3/TRBV12-4	few	TRBJ1-6	TGTGCCAGCAGGTCAGGGACAGCAAATTCACCCCTCCACTTT	CASRSGTANSPLHF
-	TRBV6-2/TRBV6-3	once	TRBJ2-1	TGTGCCAGCAGGTTACAGGGTTTTCCCTACAATGAGCAGTTCTTC	CASRLQGFPYNEQFF
TRBD2	TRBV20-1	-	TRBJ2-3	TGCAGTGCCCTAAGACTAGCGGCCTCAGATACGCAGTATTTT	CSALRLAASDTQYF